The rows below give T cell receptor beta chains drawn from one sample of a study of blood T cell repertoires in COVID-19. Produced via immunoSEQ multiplex PCR; TCRdb's table is partial and in-frame only. This table has 400,000 to 450,000 clones, around 87% appearing once. Sample: PBMCs or T cells enriched from blood (not recorded which). The receptors derive from a man aged 30-40 years who had recovered from COVID-19. Both conserved end residues are part of each CDR3. D genes are given only for firm matches. Only part of the rows carry a size: once, few, many, or a class if the clone is expanded.

V gene	clone size	J gene	D gene	CDR3 DNA	CDR3 protein
TRBV28	-	TRBJ1-2	-	TGTGCCAGCAGTTTAAACAGCCCTAACTATGGCTACACCTTC	CASSLNSPNYGYTF
TRBV7-9	once	TRBJ1-2	TRBD1	TGTGCCAGCAGCTCGGGACAGGAAGAGTATGGCTACACCTTC	CASSSGQEEYGYTF
TRBV15	-	TRBJ1-2	-	TGTGCCACCAGCAGAGTAGGAGGGGTGGAAGGCTACACCTTC	CATSRVGGVEGYTF
TRBV9	-	TRBJ2-2	TRBD2	TGTGCCAGCAGCGGGTTACTAGCGGTGAACACCGGGGAGCTGTTTTTT	CASSGLLAVNTGELFF
TRBV2	-	TRBJ2-3	TRBD1	TGTGCCAGCAGAAACCCCGGGACAGGGGGCGTACATACGCAGTATTTT	CASRNPGTGGVHTQYF
TRBV28	-	TRBJ1-2	TRBD1	TGTGCCAGCAGTCCGGGACAGGGGGCGAGGGGCTACACCTTC	CASSPGQGARGYTF
TRBV9	-	TRBJ1-5	-	TGTGCCAGCAGCGTAGCCGGTGAAACAGGGCGTGGACCCCAGCATTTT	CASSVAGETGRGPQHF
TRBV27	-	TRBJ2-1	-	TGTGCCAGCAGTTCCACAGGGATCTACAATGAGCAGTTCTTC	CASSSTGIYNEQFF
TRBV11-2	-	TRBJ2-1	-	TGTGCCAGCAGCTTAGACCACACTAGCCCTCCCCACAATGAGCAGTTCTTC	CASSLDHTSPPHNEQFF
TRBV5-1	-	TRBJ1-1	-	TGCGCCAGCAGCTTTGGACAGTCGAACACTGAAGCTTTCTTT	CASSFGQSNTEAFF
TRBV5-1	-	TRBJ2-5	-	TGCGCCAGCAGCTTTACAGACAGAGTACAAGAGACCCAGTACTTC	CASSFTDRVQETQYF
TRBV19	-	TRBJ2-1	-	TGTGCCAGCCTGGGGCGGGGCAGCTCCTACAATGAGCAGTTCTTC	CASLGRGSSYNEQFF
TRBV5-4	-	TRBJ2-3	-	TGTGCCAGCAGCGTAGAGAGGATGGATACGCAGTATTTT	CASSVERMDTQYF
TRBV23-1	-	TRBJ1-5	-	TGCGCCAGCAGTCAATCGAGTCAGCCCCAGCATTTT	CASSQSSQPQHF
TRBV28	-	TRBJ2-7	TRBD1	TGTGCCAGCTCTAGGGGGACAGGCGCCTACGAGCAGTACTTC	CASSRGTGAYEQYF